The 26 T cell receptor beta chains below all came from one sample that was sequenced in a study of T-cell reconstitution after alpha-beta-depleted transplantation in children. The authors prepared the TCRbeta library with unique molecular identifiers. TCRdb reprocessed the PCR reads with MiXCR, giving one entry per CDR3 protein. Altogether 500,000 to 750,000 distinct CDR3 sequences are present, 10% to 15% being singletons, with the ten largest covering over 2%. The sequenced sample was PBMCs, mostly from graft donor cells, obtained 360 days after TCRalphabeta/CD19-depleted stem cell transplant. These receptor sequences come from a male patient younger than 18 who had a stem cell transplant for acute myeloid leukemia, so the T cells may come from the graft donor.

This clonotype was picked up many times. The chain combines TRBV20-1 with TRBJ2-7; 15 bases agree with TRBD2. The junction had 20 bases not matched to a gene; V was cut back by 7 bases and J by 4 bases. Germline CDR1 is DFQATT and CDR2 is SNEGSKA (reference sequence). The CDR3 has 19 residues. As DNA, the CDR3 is TGCAGTGTTTCCGGTTCAAGGGGGACTAGCGGGAGGCCGTCTTACGAGCAGTACTTC. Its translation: CSVSGSRGTSGRPSYEQYF.

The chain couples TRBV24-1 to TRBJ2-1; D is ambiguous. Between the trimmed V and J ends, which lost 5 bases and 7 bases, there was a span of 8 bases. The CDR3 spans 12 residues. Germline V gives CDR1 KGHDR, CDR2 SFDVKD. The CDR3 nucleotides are TGTGCCACCAGTGGCCTGGGGAATGAGCAGTTCTTC. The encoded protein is CATSGLGNEQFF.

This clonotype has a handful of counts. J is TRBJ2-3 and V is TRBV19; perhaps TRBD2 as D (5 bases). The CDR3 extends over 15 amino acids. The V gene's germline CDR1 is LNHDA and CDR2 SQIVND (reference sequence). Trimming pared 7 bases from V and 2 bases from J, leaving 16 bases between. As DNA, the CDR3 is TGTGCCAGTACCTCGCGGGCAGAACCCACAGATACGCAGTATTTT. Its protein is CASTSRAEPTDTQYF.

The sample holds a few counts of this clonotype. CDR3 sequence (DNA): TGTGCCAGCAGTTCCCGGGACAGGGGGCTCGGCGGGGAGCTGTTTTTT. Its translation: CASSSRDRGLGGELFF. The chain recombines TRBV6-2 or TRBV6-3 with TRBJ2-2; 12 bases are a match to TRBD1. This CDR3 spans 16 amino acids. Germline CDR1 reads MNHEY; CDR2 reads SVGEGT. J lost 7 bases, V lost 4 bases, and 7 bases had no gene match.

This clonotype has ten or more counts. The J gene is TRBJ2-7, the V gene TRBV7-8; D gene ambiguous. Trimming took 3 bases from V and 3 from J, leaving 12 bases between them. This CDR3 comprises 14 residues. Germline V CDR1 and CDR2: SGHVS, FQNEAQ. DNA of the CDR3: TGTGCCAGCAGCTTTATCCTAGACATCTACGAGCAGTACTTC. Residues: CASSFILDIYEQYF.

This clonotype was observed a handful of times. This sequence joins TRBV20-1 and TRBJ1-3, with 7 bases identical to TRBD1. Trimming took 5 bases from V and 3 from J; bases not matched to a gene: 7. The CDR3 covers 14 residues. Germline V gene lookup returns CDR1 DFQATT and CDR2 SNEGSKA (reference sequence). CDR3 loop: CSAYTGTVGNTIYF. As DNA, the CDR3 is TGCAGTGCTTACACCGGGACAGTTGGAAACACCATATATTTT.

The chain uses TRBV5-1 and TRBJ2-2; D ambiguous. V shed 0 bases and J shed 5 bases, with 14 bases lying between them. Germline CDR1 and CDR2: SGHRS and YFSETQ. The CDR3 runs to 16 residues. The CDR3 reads CASSLEVGQSTGELFF. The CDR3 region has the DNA TGCGCCAGCAGCTTGGAGGTAGGGCAGTCGACCGGGGAGCTGTTTTTT.

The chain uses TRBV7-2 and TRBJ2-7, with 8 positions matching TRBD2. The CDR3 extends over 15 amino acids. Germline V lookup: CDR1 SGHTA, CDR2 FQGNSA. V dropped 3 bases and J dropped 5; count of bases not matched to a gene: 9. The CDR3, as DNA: TGTGCCAGCAGCTTCTCTGTGAACGGGAGGGACGAGCAGTACTTC. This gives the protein CASSFSVNGRDEQYF.

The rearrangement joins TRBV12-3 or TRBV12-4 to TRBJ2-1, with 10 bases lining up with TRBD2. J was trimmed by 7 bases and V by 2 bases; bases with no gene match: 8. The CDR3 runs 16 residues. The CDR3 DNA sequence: TGTGCCAGCAGTTTAAGTCTAGCGGGAGCCCAAAATGAGCAGTTCTTC. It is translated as CASSLSLAGAQNEQFF.

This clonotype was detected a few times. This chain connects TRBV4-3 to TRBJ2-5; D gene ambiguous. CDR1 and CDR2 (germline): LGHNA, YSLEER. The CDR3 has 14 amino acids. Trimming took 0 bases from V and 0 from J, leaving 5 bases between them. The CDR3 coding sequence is TGCGCCAGCAGCCAAGATCAGAACCAAGAGACCCAGTACTTC. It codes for CASSQDQNQETQYF.

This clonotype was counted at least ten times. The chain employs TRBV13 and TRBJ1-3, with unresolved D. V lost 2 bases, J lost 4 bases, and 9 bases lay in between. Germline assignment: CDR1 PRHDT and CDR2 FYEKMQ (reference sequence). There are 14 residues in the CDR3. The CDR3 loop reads CASSLTPGGNTIYF. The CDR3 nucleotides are TGTGCCAGCAGCTTAACCCCGGGAGGAAACACCATATATTTT.

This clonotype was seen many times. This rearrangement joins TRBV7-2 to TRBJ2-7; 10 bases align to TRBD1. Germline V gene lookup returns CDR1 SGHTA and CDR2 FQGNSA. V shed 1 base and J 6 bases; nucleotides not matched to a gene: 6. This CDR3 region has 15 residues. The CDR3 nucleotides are TGTGCCAGCAGCTTAGAGGGGGGACAGGGGACCGAGCAGTACTTC. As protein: CASSLEGGQGTEQYF.

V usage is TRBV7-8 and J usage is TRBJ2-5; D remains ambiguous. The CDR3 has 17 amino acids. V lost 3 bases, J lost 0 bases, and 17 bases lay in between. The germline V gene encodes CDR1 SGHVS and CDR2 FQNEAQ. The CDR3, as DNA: TGTGCCAGCAGCTTGCTCCCCGCGAATACGTACCAAGAGACCCAGTACTTC. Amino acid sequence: CASSLLPANTYQETQYF.

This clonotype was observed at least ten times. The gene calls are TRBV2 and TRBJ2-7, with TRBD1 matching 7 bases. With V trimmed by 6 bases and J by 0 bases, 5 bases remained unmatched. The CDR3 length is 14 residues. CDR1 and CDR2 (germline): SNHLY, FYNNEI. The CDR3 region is CASSPPGGSYEQYF. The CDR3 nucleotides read TGTGCCAGCAGCCCGCCAGGGGGCTCCTACGAGCAGTACTTC.

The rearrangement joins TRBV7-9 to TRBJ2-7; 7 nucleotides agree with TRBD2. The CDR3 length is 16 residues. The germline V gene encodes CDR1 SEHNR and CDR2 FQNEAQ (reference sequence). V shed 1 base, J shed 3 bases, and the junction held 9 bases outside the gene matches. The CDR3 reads CASSLGGGPGLYEQYF. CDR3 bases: TGTGCCAGCAGCTTAGGGGGGGGACCGGGCCTCTACGAGCAGTACTTC. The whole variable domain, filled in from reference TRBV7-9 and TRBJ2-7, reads DTGVSQNPRHKITKRGQNVTFRCDPISEHNRLYWYRQTLGQGPEFLTYFQNEAQLEKSRLLSDRFSAERPKGSFSTLEIQRTEQGDSAMYLCASSLGGGPGLYEQYFGPGTRLTVT.

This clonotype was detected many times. This CDR3 reads CASSQRDTHYEQYF. The CDR3 nucleotides read TGTGCCAGCAGCCAAAGGGACACCCACTACGAGCAGTACTTC. J is TRBJ2-7 and V is TRBV14; D is perhaps TRBD1 (6 bases). Germline V CDR1 and CDR2: SGHDN, FVKESK. Trimming took 2 bases from V and 3 from J, leaving 11 bases between them. The CDR3 is 14 residues long.

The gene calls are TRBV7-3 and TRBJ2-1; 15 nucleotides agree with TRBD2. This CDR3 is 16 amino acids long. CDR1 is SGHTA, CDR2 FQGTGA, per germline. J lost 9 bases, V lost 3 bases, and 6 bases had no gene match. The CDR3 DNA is TGTGCCAGCAGCTTTCACCCGGGACTAGCGGGAGGTGAGCAGTTCTTC. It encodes CASSFHPGLAGGEQFF.

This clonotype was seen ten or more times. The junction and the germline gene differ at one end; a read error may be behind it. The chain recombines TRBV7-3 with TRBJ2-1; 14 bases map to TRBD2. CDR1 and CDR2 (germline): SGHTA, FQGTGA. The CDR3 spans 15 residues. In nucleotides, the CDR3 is TGCGCCAGCAGCTTGGGACTAGCGGGAGCAGGAGAGCAGTTCTTC. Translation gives CASSLGLAGAGEQFF.

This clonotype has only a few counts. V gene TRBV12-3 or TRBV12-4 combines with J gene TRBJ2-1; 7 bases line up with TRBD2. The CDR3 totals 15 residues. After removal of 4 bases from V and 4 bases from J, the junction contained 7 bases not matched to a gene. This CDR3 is CASSWRENRYNEQFF. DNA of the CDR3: TGTGCCAGCAGTTGGCGGGAGAACCGGTACAATGAGCAGTTCTTC.

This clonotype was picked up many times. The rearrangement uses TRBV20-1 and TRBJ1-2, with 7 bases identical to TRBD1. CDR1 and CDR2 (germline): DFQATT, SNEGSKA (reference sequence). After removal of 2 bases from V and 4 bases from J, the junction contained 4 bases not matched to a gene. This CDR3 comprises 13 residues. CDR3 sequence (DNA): TGCAGTGCTAGACCGGGACAGAGCTATGGCTACACCTTC. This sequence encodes CSARPGQSYGYTF.

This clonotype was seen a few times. CDR3 amino acids: CASSLAVVGTSLPTQYF. CDR3 nucleotides: TGCGCCAGCAGCTTGGCCGTTGTGGGGACTAGTTTACCCACGCAGTATTTT. The rearrangement links TRBV5-1 to TRBJ2-3, with 8 nucleotides matching TRBD2. This CDR3 is 17 amino acids long. Losses at the gene ends were 0 bases for V and 9 bases for J; bases not matched to a gene: 15. From germline, CDR1 is SGHRS and CDR2 YFSETQ.

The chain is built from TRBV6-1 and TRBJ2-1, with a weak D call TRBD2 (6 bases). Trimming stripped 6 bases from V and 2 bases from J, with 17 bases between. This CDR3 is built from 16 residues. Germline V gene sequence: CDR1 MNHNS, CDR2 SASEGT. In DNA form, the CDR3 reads TGTGCCAGCAGCCGGAGGGTCCTTGGTACCTACAATGAGCAGTTCTTC. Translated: CASSRRVLGTYNEQFF.

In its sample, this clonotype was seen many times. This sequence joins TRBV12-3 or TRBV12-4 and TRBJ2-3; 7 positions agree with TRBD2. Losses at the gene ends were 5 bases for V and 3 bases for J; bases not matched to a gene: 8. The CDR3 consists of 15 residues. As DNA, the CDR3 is TGTGCCAGCAGTCCCGGGGGGAGGCCAACAGATACGCAGTATTTT. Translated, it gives CASSPGGRPTDTQYF.

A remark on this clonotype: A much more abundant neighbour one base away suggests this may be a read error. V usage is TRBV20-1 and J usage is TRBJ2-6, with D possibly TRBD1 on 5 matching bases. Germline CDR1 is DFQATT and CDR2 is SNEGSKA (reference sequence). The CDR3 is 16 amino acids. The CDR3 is CSAREGRVGGTNVLTF. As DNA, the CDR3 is TGCAGTGCTAGAGAGGGCAGGGTTGGTGGGACCAACGTCCTGACTTTC.

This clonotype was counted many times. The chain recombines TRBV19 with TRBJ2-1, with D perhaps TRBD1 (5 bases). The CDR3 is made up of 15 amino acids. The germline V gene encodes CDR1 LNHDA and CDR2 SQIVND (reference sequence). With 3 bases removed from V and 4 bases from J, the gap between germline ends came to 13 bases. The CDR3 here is CASSIGTGSYNEQFF. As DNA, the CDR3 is TGTGCCAGTAGTATCGGAACAGGATCTTACAATGAGCAGTTCTTC.

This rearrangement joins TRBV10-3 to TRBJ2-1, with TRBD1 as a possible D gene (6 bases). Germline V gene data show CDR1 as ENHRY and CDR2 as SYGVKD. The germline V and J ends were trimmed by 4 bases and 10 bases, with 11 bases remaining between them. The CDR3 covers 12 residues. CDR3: CAISADGQEQFF. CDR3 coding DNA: TGTGCCATCAGTGCGGATGGACAGGAGCAGTTCTTC.